This T cell receptor (beta chain) came from a study of shared clonotypes between healthy human individuals. The study, taken as a whole, reports: Shared clonotypes across all four donors exceeded non-shared ones in generation probability.

V shed 5 bases, J shed 3 bases, and the junction held 2 bases outside the gene matches. The CDR3 sequence is 13 residues long. The germline CDR1 and CDR2 sequences are WNHNN and SYGVQD (reference sequence). Researchers ran the assay at a deep level. Each subset's genomic DNA was shared equally among a number of immunoSEQ plates. Some clones are missing from TCRdb's copy, which holds only in-frame ones; the method was immunoSEQ multiplex PCR. The repertoire holds more than 1 million clones, with around 78% as singletons. Comment on this clone: Its antigen is not known.

V and J are TRBV10-1 and TRBJ2-3; 7 nucleotides agree with TRBD1. This clonotype was obtained from a man younger than 35 in good health. Some clones in this sample may be carry-over from other donors' samples. The sequenced sample was memory CD4+ T cells from PBMCs. Sample subset: CD45RA-negative fraction. CDR3 sequence (DNA): TGCGCCAGCAGTTACAGGGGTACAGATACGCAGTATTTT. Translating gives CASSYRGTDTQYF.